Shown below are 7 T cell receptor beta chains from a single sample sequenced in a study of shared clonotypes between healthy human individuals. The method was immunoSEQ multiplex PCR; TCRdb's version includes in-frame clones alone and lacks a portion of them. Here the sample spans approximately 2,300,000 clones, 85% to 95% being singletons. The sequenced material came from naive CD4+ T cells from PBMCs. As to subset: CD45RA+ positively selected. These receptors were taken from a man aged 18 to 35 in good health. Some clones in this sample may be carry-over from other donors' samples.

The chain is built from TRBV5-1 and TRBJ2-5; the D gene is possibly TRBD1 (5 bases). The V and J ends lost 2 bases and 5 bases respectively, with 19 bases between them. CDR1 is SGHRS and CDR2 is YFSETQ in the germline V gene. The length of the CDR3 is 16 residues. The DNA of the CDR3 is TGCGCCAGCAGCTTTGGTGGGCAGGGTGTGTGGGAGACCCAGTACTTC. Translated, it gives CASSFGGQGVWETQYF.

The genes are TRBV15 and TRBJ2-7; possibly TRBD1 or TRBD2 for D (5 bases each). CDR1 and CDR2 from the germline V gene are LNHNV and YYDKDF (reference sequence). The CDR3 is made up of 12 amino acids. The V end lost 5 bases, the J end lost 6 bases, and 11 bases lay between the germline ends. CDR3 nucleotides: TGTGCCACCAGCGGACGGGACGGCGAGCAGTACTTC. Translation: CATSGRDGEQYF.

The rearrangement uses TRBV6-5 and TRBJ2-2, with D perhaps TRBD1 (6 bases). Trimming left V 9 bases short and J 0 bases short, with 14 bases between. The CDR3 has 15 residues. Looked up from germline, CDR1 is MNHEY and CDR2 is SVGAGI. CDR3: CASRMDSSNTGELFF. The CDR3 DNA follows: TGTGCCAGTCGAATGGACAGTTCGAACACCGGGGAGCTGTTTTTT.

The V and J genes are TRBV6-6 and TRBJ1-5; tentative D call: TRBD1 (5 bases). CDR1 and CDR2 from the germline V gene are MNHNY and SVGAGI (reference sequence). The V end lost 6 bases, the J end lost 6 bases, and 21 bases lay between the germline ends. This CDR3 region has 16 residues. The CDR3 DNA reads as TGTGCCAGCAGCTTGCATCAGGGTAGTCGCGGTCAGCCCCAGCATTTT. Residues: CASSLHQGSRGQPQHF.

Comment on this clone: The sample contains more than one DNA sequence encoding this CDR3. CDR3 coding DNA: TGCGCCAGCAGCTACCTAGCGGGTTCCTACAATGAGCAGTTCTTC. It codes for CASSYLAGSYNEQFF. This chain uses TRBV5-1 with TRBJ2-1, with 8 bases aligning to TRBD2. Germline values: CDR1 SGHRS, CDR2 YFSETQ. The junction had 3 bases not matched to a gene; V was cut back by 3 bases and J by 1 base. This CDR3 has 15 residues.

Note on this clone: The sample carries other DNA sequences with the same CDR3. The chain joins TRBV28 to TRBJ2-7; D gene uncertain. Germline loops: CDR1 MDHEN, CDR2 SYDVKM. This CDR3 has 13 amino acids. The germline V and J ends were trimmed by 2 bases and 1 base, with 6 bases remaining between them. The CDR3 here is CASSLGQSYEQYF. The CDR3 DNA reads as TGTGCCAGCAGTTTAGGCCAGTCCTACGAGCAGTACTTC. Based on the CDR3 plus reference TRBV28 and TRBJ2-7, the full variable domain is DVKVTQSSRYLVKRTGEKVFLECVQDMDHENMFWYRQDPGLGLRLIYFSYDVKMKEKGDIPEGYSVSREKKERFSLILESASTNQTSMYLCASSLGQSYEQYFGPGTRLTVT.

J is TRBJ2-1 and V is TRBV2; 10 bases fit TRBD2. Germline V gene lookup returns CDR1 SNHLY and CDR2 FYNNEI. The CDR3 sequence is 15 residues long. V gave up 6 bases and J gave up 7 bases; unmatched junction bases: 9. CDR3 protein: CASSGLLAGWNEQFF. The CDR3, as DNA: TGTGCCAGCAGCGGATTACTAGCGGGATGGAATGAGCAGTTCTTC.